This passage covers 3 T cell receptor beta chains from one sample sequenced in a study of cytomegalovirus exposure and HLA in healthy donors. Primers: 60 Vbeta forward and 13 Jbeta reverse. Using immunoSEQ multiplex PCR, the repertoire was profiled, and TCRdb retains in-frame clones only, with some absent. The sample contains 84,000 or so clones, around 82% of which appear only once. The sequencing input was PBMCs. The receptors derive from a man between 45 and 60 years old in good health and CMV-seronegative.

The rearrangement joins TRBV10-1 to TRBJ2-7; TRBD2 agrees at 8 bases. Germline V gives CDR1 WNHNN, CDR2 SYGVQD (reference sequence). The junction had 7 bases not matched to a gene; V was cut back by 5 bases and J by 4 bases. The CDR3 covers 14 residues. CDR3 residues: CASSPRGGGYEQYF. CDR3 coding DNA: TGCGCCAGCAGTCCCCGGGGGGGCGGGTACGAGCAGTACTTC.

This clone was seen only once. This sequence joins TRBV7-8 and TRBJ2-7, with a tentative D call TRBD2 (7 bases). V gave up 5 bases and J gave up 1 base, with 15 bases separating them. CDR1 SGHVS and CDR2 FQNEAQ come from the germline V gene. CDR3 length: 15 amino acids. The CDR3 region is CASSGWGGGSYEQYF. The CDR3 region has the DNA TGTGCCAGCAGCGGTTGGGGAGGGGGGTCCTACGAGCAGTACTTC.

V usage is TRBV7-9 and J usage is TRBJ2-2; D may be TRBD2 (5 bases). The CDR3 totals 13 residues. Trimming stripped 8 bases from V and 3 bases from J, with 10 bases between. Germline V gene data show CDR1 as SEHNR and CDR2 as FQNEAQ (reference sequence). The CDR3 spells CASRIGDTGELFF. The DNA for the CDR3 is TGTGCCAGCCGGATCGGGGACACCGGGGAGCTGTTTTTT.